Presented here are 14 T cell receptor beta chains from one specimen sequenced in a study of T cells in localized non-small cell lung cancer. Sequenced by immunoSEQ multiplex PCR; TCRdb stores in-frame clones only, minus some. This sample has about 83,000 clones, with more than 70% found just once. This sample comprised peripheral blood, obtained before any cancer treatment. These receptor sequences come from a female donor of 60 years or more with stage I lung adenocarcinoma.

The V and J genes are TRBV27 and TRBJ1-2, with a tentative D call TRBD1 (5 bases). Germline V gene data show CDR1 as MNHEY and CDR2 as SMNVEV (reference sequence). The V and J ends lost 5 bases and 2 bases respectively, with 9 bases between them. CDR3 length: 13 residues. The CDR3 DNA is TGTGCCAGCAGTCCCCGGGACAACTATGGCTACACCTTC. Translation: CASSPRDNYGYTF.

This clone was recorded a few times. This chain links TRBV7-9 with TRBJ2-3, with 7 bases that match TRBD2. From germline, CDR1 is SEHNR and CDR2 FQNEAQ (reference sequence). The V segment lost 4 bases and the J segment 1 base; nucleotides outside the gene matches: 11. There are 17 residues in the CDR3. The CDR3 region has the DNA TGTGCCAGCAGCTCACCTACCAGCGGGGTAGGCACAGATACGCAGTATTTT. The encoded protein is CASSSPTSGVGTDTQYF. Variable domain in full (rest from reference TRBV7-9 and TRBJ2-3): DTGVSQNPRHKITKRGQNVTFRCDPISEHNRLYWYRQTLGQGPEFLTYFQNEAQLEKSRLLSDRFSAERPKGSFSTLEIQRTEQGDSAMYLCASSSPTSGVGTDTQYFGPGTRLTVL.

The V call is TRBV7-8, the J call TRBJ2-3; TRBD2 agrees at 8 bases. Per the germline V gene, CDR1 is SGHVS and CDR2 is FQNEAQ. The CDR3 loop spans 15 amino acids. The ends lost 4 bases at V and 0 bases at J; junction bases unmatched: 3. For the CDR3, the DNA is TGTGCCAGCAGCTCTAGCGGGTCTAGCACAGATACGCAGTATTTT. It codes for CASSSSGSSTDTQYF.

CDR3 DNA: TGTGCCAGTAGTATTGGTATAGGGTCGCCCACTGAAGCTTTCTTT. Its translation: CASSIGIGSPTEAFF. The genes are TRBV19 and TRBJ1-1; D call uncertain. In germline, CDR1 is LNHDA, CDR2 SQIVND (reference sequence). V lost 3 bases, J lost 4 bases, and 15 bases lay in between. This CDR3 is 15 amino acids long.

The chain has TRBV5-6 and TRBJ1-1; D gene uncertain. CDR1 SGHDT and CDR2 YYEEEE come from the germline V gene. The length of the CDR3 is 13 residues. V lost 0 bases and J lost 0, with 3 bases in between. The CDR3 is CASSLVVNTEAFF. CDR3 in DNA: TGTGCCAGCAGCTTGGTAGTGAACACTGAAGCTTTCTTT.

CDR3 sequence reads: CAWSGGQTVNTEAFF. Written as DNA, the CDR3 is TGTGCCTGGAGTGGAGGACAGACGGTGAACACTGAAGCTTTCTTT. This rearrangement joins TRBV30 to TRBJ1-1; a weak D match, TRBD1 (6 bases). This CDR3 has 15 amino acids. V lost 1 base, J lost 0 bases, and 12 bases lay in between. In germline, CDR1 is GTSNPN, CDR2 SVGIG (reference sequence).

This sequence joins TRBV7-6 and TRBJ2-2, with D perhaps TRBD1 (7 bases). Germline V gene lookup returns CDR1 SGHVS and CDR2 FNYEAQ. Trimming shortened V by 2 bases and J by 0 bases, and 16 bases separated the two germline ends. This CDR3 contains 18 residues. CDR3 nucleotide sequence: TGTGCCAGCAGCTTAACACCAGGGGGGTTCGCGAACACCGGGGAGCTGTTTTTT. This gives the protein CASSLTPGGFANTGELFF. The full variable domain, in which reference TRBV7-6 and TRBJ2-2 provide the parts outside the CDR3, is GAGVSQSPRYKVTKRGQDVALRCDPISGHVSLYWYRQALGQGPEFLTYFNYEAQQDKSGLPNDRFSAERPEGSISTLTIQRTEQRDSAMYRCASSLTPGGFANTGELFFGEGSRLTVL.

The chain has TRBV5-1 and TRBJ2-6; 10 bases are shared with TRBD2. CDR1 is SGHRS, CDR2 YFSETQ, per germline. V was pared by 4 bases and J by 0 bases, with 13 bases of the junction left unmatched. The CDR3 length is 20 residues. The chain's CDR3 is CASSQASGSGTSSGANVLTF. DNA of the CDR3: TGCGCCAGCAGCCAGGCTAGCGGGAGCGGAACAAGCTCTGGGGCCAACGTCCTGACTTTC.

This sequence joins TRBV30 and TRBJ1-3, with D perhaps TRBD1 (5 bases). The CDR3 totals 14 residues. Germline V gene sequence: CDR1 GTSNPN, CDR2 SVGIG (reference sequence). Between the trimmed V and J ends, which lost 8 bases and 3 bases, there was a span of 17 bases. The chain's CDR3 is CAGLGLTIGNTIYF. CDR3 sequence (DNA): TGTGCCGGACTGGGACTAACTATTGGAAACACCATATATTTT.

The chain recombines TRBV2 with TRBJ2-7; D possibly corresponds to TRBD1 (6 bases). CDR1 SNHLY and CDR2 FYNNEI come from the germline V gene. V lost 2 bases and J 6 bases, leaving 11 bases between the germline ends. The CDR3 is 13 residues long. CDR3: CASSEWRGGEQYF. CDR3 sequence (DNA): TGTGCCAGCAGTGAATGGAGAGGGGGCGAGCAGTACTTC.

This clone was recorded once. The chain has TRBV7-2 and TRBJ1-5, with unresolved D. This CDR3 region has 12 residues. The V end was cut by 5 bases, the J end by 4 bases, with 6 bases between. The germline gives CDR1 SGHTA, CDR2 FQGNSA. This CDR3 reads CASSIQNQPQHF. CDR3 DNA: TGTGCCAGCAGCATACAGAATCAGCCCCAGCATTTT.

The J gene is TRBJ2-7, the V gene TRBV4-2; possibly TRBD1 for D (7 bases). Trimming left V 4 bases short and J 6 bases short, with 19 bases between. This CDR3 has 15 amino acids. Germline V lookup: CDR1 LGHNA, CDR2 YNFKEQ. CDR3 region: CASSPGGGVVSEQYF. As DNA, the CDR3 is TGTGCCAGCAGCCCAGGAGGGGGCGTCGTCTCCGAGCAGTACTTC.

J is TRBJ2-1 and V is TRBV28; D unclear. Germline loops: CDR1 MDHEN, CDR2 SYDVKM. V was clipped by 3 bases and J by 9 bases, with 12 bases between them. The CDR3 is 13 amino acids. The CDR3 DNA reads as TGTGCCAGCAGTTTCATTCCGGGTGGTGAGCAGTTCTTC. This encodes CASSFIPGGEQFF.

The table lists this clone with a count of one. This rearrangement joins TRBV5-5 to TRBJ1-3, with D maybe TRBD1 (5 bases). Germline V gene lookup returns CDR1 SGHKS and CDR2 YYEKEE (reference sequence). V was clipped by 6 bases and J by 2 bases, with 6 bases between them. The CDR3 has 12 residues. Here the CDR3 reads CASTGTGNTIYF. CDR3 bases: TGTGCCAGCACAGGGACTGGAAACACCATATATTTT.